The TCR beta chain described here comes from a study of molecular identifiers for immune sequencing clone quantification. Overall study: Replicates split RNA from about 20,000 or 100,000 naive CD8 cells five ways, and the researchers sequenced four portions.

The sample holds a few counts of this clonotype. A much larger clone is a single base away; this may be a read error. MiXCR, run by TCRdb on the PCR reads, gives a single entry per CDR3 protein. The repertoire holds about 9,700 distinct CDR3 sequences, with over 15% as singletons. V was shortened by 0 bases and J by 3 bases, with 5 bases between the two germline ends. CDR1 and CDR2 from the germline V gene are SGDLS and YYNGEE. The CDR3 contains 13 residues. Sequenced sample: naive CD8+ T cells from blood, with Jurkat cell RNA spiked in. Regarding subset: FACS-sorted CD8+CD4-CCR7+CD45RA+ naive T cells. V gene TRBV9 combines with J gene TRBJ2-3; D remains unclear. The sequence derives from a human donor in good health. Some libraries in this study had Jurkat cell RNA spiked in. CDR3 sequence (DNA): TGTGCCAGCAGCGTAGTTCTGACAGATACGCAGTATTTT. The encoded protein is CASSVVLTDTQYF.